This is a list of T cell receptor beta chains from one sample in a study of metastatic and nonmetastatic thyroid tumors. TCRdb reanalyzed the PCR reads via MiXCR. The table has more than 70,000 clones, roughly 8.6% seen once; the top ten hold approximately 8.8%. The sample comprised blood. The source is a female donor with papillary thyroid cancer or a benign thyroid nodule (not recorded which). Some clones in this sample may be carry-over from other donors' samples. CDR3s include the opening cysteine and the closing phenylalanine or tryptophan. Clone size appears in some rows only: once, few, many, or a class for an expanded clone.

CDR3 protein: CASSPLVPGETQYF
V gene: TRBV13
clone size: -

CDR3 protein: CASSPPWGNTIYF
V gene: TRBV11-2
clone size: many

CDR3 protein: CASKSIGHLYEQYF
V gene: TRBV2
clone size: many

CDR3 protein: CASSGLRRPEQYF
V gene: TRBV9
clone size: many

CDR3 protein: CASSQLPLFGNGYTF
V gene: TRBV30
clone size: once

CDR3 protein: CASSTIRTGTYEQYF
V gene: TRBV19
clone size: -

CDR3 protein: CASSYSQDLSRRETQYF
V gene: TRBV6-6
clone size: many

CDR3 protein: CASSFRTYNEQFF
V gene: TRBV27
clone size: many

CDR3 protein: CASSLSERNIQYF
V gene: TRBV11-3
clone size: many

CDR3 protein: CASEASGLGELFF
V gene: TRBV12-3/TRBV12-4
clone size: many

CDR3 protein: CASSSRDSYNSPLHF
V gene: TRBV6-1
clone size: many

CDR3 protein: CASSLDGQTYGYTF
V gene: TRBV12-3/TRBV12-4
clone size: many

CDR3 protein: CASSFWGAGYEQYF
V gene: TRBV7-2
clone size: -

CDR3 protein: CASSNTGGNQPQHF
V gene: TRBV7-2
clone size: many

CDR3 protein: CASSDLQGDYGYTF
V gene: TRBV27
clone size: many

CDR3 protein: CSGDRGMNTEAFF
V gene: TRBV20-1
clone size: many

CDR3 protein: CASSLAQGVGTDTQYF
V gene: TRBV5-1
clone size: many

CDR3 protein: CATSRDMGAAYEQYF
V gene: TRBV15
clone size: few

CDR3 protein: CASSKAQGYGNQPQHF
V gene: TRBV6-1
clone size: many

CDR3 protein: CASSLGSQGKNIQYF
V gene: TRBV7-2
clone size: -

CDR3 protein: CASSPGGSEAFF
V gene: TRBV2
clone size: many

CDR3 protein: CASSSGGLGQETQYF
V gene: TRBV6-1
clone size: many

CDR3 protein: CSASTSGDYNEQFF
V gene: TRBV20-1
clone size: many

CDR3 protein: CSARDGGGGPYEQYF
V gene: TRBV20-1
clone size: -

CDR3 protein: CASSPGGTSTDTQYF
V gene: TRBV5-4
clone size: many

CDR3 protein: CASSSGTGVGEQYF
V gene: TRBV5-5
clone size: many

CDR3 protein: CAISDSVKTEAFF
V gene: TRBV10-3
clone size: many

CDR3 protein: CASSIGDHRGSPLHF
V gene: TRBV19
clone size: few

CDR3 protein: CSAIRVGGNEQYF
V gene: TRBV20-1
clone size: many

CDR3 protein: CASSFLYRGQSGANVLTF
V gene: TRBV7-6
clone size: many